A selection of T cell receptor beta chains follows, all from one sample in a study of CD8 T cells in Susac syndrome. TCRdb called the immunoSEQ multiplex PCR reads again in MiXCR, with one record for every CDR3 protein. The sample has some 130,000 distinct CDR3 sequences; roughly 94% are singletons. Sequencing was performed on CD8+ T cells from PBMCs. All receptors derive from a human donor with Susac syndrome. Each CDR3 is given with its conserved first and last residue. The order of the fields is D gene, clone size, J gene, V gene, CDR3 DNA, CDR3 protein. D genes are given only for firm matches. Clone size appears in some rows only: once, few, many, or a class for an expanded clone.

d_call: .
clone_size: .
j_call: TRBJ2-5
v_call: TRBV5-6
cdr3_nt: TGTGCCAGCAGCTTGACCGCGCCAGCCCAAGGAGAGACCCAGTACTTC
cdr3_aa: CASSLTAPAQGETQYF

d_call: TRBD1
clone_size: .
j_call: TRBJ2-7
v_call: TRBV29-1
cdr3_nt: TGCAGCGTTGTCCTCAGGGGGAGTATATACGAGCAGTACTTC
cdr3_aa: CSVVLRGSIYEQYF

d_call: TRBD1
clone_size: .
j_call: TRBJ1-2
v_call: TRBV19
cdr3_nt: TGTGCCAGTACCCGCCGAGGGGGCAGTGGCTACACCTTC
cdr3_aa: CASTRRGGSGYTF

d_call: .
clone_size: .
j_call: TRBJ2-5
v_call: TRBV7-8
cdr3_nt: TGTGCCAGCAGCCCAGGACGGGGGCTGTCACCCCAGACCCAGTACTTC
cdr3_aa: CASSPGRGLSPQTQYF

d_call: .
clone_size: .
j_call: TRBJ2-7
v_call: TRBV4-1
cdr3_nt: TGCGCCAGCAGCCCGGGTGGACAGCTCTCCTACGAGCAGTACTTC
cdr3_aa: CASSPGGQLSYEQYF

d_call: .
clone_size: .
j_call: TRBJ2-7
v_call: TRBV2
cdr3_nt: TGTGCCAGCAGTGGTTCAGGGGATGGCGACGAGCAGTACTTC
cdr3_aa: CASSGSGDGDEQYF

d_call: TRBD2
clone_size: .
j_call: TRBJ2-7
v_call: TRBV10-3
cdr3_nt: TGTGCCATCAGTAATACTAGCGGGAACTACGAGCAGTACTTC
cdr3_aa: CAISNTSGNYEQYF

d_call: TRBD1
clone_size: .
j_call: TRBJ2-7
v_call: TRBV30
cdr3_nt: TGTGCCTCAAAAACCGGGACAGCGTACGAGCAGTACTTC
cdr3_aa: CASKTGTAYEQYF

d_call: TRBD1
clone_size: .
j_call: TRBJ2-2
v_call: TRBV5-1
cdr3_nt: TGCGCCAGCAGCTTGGAGGGACAGTCAGTCACCGGGGAGCTGTTTTTT
cdr3_aa: CASSLEGQSVTGELFF

d_call: .
clone_size: .
j_call: TRBJ2-5
v_call: TRBV3-1
cdr3_nt: TGTGCCAGCAGCCAAGATGGTTCCTACCAAGAGACCCAGTACTTC
cdr3_aa: CASSQDGSYQETQYF

d_call: .
clone_size: .
j_call: TRBJ2-5
v_call: TRBV6-1
cdr3_nt: TGTGCCAGCAGTGAAGCGGCCATCGAGATGGAGACCCAGTACTTC
cdr3_aa: CASSEAAIEMETQYF

d_call: TRBD1
clone_size: .
j_call: TRBJ1-2
v_call: TRBV29-1
cdr3_nt: TGCAGCGTTGAAGACCGGGACAGGGGATTGAGCAACGGCTACACCTTC
cdr3_aa: CSVEDRDRGLSNGYTF

d_call: .
clone_size: once
j_call: TRBJ2-4
v_call: TRBV9
cdr3_nt: TGTGCCAGCAGCGCCGCATGGGCCAAAAACATTCAGTACTTC
cdr3_aa: CASSAAWAKNIQYF

d_call: TRBD1
clone_size: .
j_call: TRBJ2-7
v_call: TRBV20-1
cdr3_nt: TGCAGTGCTAGTGACCGGGACAGGAGATCCTACGAGCAGTACTTC
cdr3_aa: CSASDRDRRSYEQYF

d_call: TRBD2
clone_size: .
j_call: TRBJ2-3
v_call: TRBV9
cdr3_nt: TGTGCCAGCAGCGTAGCTCTAGCGGGCCTCGGGGATACGCAGTATTTT
cdr3_aa: CASSVALAGLGDTQYF

d_call: TRBD2
clone_size: .
j_call: TRBJ2-3
v_call: TRBV7-2
cdr3_nt: TGTGCCAGCAGCTTAAGGCCTAGCGGGAGATACGGGACAGATACGCAGTATTTT
cdr3_aa: CASSLRPSGRYGTDTQYF

d_call: .
clone_size: once
j_call: TRBJ1-5
v_call: TRBV4-1
cdr3_nt: TGCGCCAGCAGCCAAGGGACCCAGGTCGGTCAGCCCCAGCATTTT
cdr3_aa: CASSQGTQVGQPQHF

d_call: .
clone_size: .
j_call: TRBJ2-5
v_call: TRBV2
cdr3_nt: TGTGCCAGCGATGGAGAGACCCAGTACTTC
cdr3_aa: CASDGETQYF

d_call: .
clone_size: .
j_call: TRBJ1-2
v_call: TRBV12-3/TRBV12-4
cdr3_nt: TGTGCCAGCGGCATGCCCACAACACAGGCGACCCCTAACTATGGCTACACCTTC
cdr3_aa: CASGMPTTQATPNYGYTF

d_call: .
clone_size: .
j_call: TRBJ1-2
v_call: TRBV15
cdr3_nt: TGTGCCACCAGCAGAGCAGATCACTATGGCTACACCTTC
cdr3_aa: CATSRADHYGYTF

d_call: .
clone_size: .
j_call: TRBJ2-3
v_call: TRBV7-9
cdr3_nt: TGTGCCAGCAGCCCAACTATCAGAGCAGATACGCAGTATTTT
cdr3_aa: CASSPTIRADTQYF

d_call: TRBD2
clone_size: .
j_call: TRBJ2-7
v_call: TRBV29-1
cdr3_nt: TGCAGCGGCCTCAGCGGGAGTAGATACGAGCAGTACTTC
cdr3_aa: CSGLSGSRYEQYF

d_call: TRBD2
clone_size: .
j_call: TRBJ2-3
v_call: TRBV2
cdr3_nt: TGTGCCAGCATCCTGACAGCGGGAGGTTTAAATACGCAGTATTTT
cdr3_aa: CASILTAGGLNTQYF

d_call: TRBD2
clone_size: .
j_call: TRBJ2-7
v_call: TRBV19
cdr3_nt: TGTGCCAGTAGTCTAGCGGTGAGCTCCTACGAGCAGTACTTC
cdr3_aa: CASSLAVSSYEQYF

d_call: .
clone_size: .
j_call: TRBJ2-3
v_call: TRBV14
cdr3_nt: TGTGCCAGCAGCCAAGATGACGGAGATACGCAGTATTTT
cdr3_aa: CASSQDDGDTQYF

d_call: .
clone_size: .
j_call: TRBJ2-1
v_call: TRBV13
cdr3_nt: TGTGCCAGCAGCGAAGGAACCGCTCGGAATGAGCAGTTCTTC
cdr3_aa: CASSEGTARNEQFF

d_call: .
clone_size: .
j_call: TRBJ1-1
v_call: TRBV9
cdr3_nt: TGTGCCAGCAGCTTCGTCGGGGATCCGGCTGAAGCTTTCTTT
cdr3_aa: CASSFVGDPAEAFF

d_call: .
clone_size: .
j_call: TRBJ1-1
v_call: TRBV6-1
cdr3_nt: TGTGCCAGCAGTGAATGGGGCGATCTAGCTTTCTTT
cdr3_aa: CASSEWGDLAFF

d_call: .
clone_size: once
j_call: TRBJ2-2
v_call: TRBV5-6
cdr3_nt: TGTGCCAGCAGGATTGGCACCGGGGAGCTGTTTTTT
cdr3_aa: CASRIGTGELFF

d_call: TRBD2
clone_size: .
j_call: TRBJ2-3
v_call: TRBV5-4
cdr3_nt: TGTGCCAGCAGCGACTTGGAGGCGGGAGTTGGAGATACGCAGTATTTT
cdr3_aa: CASSDLEAGVGDTQYF